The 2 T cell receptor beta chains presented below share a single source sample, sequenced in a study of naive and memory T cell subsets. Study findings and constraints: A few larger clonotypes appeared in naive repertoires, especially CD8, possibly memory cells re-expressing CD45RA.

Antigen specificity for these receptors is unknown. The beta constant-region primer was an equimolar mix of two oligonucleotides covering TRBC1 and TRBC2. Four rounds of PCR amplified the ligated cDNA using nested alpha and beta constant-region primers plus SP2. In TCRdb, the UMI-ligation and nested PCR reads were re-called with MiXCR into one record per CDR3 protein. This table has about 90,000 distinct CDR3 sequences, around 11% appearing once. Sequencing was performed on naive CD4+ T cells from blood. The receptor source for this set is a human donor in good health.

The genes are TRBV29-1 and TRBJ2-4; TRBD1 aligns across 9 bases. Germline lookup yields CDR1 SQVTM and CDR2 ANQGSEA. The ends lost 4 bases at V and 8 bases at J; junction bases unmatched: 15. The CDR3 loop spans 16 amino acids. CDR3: CSVGLGGTGSFDIQYF. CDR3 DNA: TGCAGCGTTGGACTAGGTGGGACAGGGTCGTTTGACATTCAGTACTTC.

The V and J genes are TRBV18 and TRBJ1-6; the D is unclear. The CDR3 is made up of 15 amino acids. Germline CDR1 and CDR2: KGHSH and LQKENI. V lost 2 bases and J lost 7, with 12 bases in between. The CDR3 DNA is TGTGCCAGCTCACCAGAAAACAGCAGCAATTCACCCCTCCACTTT. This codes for CASSPENSSNSPLHF.